This passage covers 17 T cell receptor beta chains from one sample sequenced in a study of cytomegalovirus exposure and HLA in healthy donors. Primers for the PCR totalled 60 Vbeta and 13 Jbeta. Here immunoSEQ multiplex PCR was the method, and the copy in TCRdb shows in-frame clones only, minus some. The sample lists more than 150,000 clones, 75% to 80% seen once, with 6% in the top ten. Material for sequencing was PBMCs. The receptor set was obtained from a woman under 40 in good health and CMV-seropositive.

This chain links TRBV9 with TRBJ2-6; D might be TRBD2 (5 bases). CDR3 length: 15 amino acids. Germline-derived CDR1 and CDR2 are SGDLS and YYNGEE. Trimming took off 2 bases at V and 4 bases at J, with 10 bases between the two ends. This CDR3 is CASSVGLGGANVLTF. In DNA, the CDR3 is TGTGCCAGCAGCGTCGGACTCGGAGGGGCCAACGTCCTGACTTTC.

This clone was seen a handful of times. The genes are TRBV7-9 and TRBJ1-2; D uncertain. The V end was cut by 5 bases, the J end by 2 bases, with 12 bases between. Germline V gene lookup returns CDR1 SEHNR and CDR2 FQNEAQ (reference sequence). There are 14 residues in the CDR3. The CDR3 DNA reads as TGTGCCAGCAGCGGTGGCGCGGTAAACTATGGCTACACCTTC. This sequence encodes CASSGGAVNYGYTF.

The chain carries TRBV4-1 and TRBJ2-7; 8 positions agree with TRBD1. The junction had 16 bases not matched to a gene; V was cut back by 0 bases and J by 3 bases. The CDR3 contains 19 residues. Germline CDR1 is MGHRA and CDR2 is YSYEKL. CDR3 in amino acids: CASSQDKQGVAGGRYEQYF. The CDR3 nucleotides read TGCGCCAGCAGCCAAGATAAACAGGGGGTGGCAGGGGGCCGCTACGAGCAGTACTTC.

In its sample, this clone was seen once. V is TRBV10-3 and J is TRBJ1-6; tentative D call: TRBD1 (5 bases). This CDR3 is built from 17 residues. Trimming stripped 4 bases from V and 7 bases from J, with 20 bases between. Per germline, CDR1 ENHRY and CDR2 SYGVKD. The CDR3, as DNA: TGTGCCATCAGTGCCTCAGGTTCAGGGTTCTCCAATTCACCCCTCCACTTT. Residues: CAISASGSGFSNSPLHF.

The CDR3 nucleotides are TGCACCAGCAGCCAGGTGACAGGGGGGGGAGTGGGCATTCAGTACTTC. The encoded protein is CTSSQVTGGGVGIQYF. The rearrangement joins TRBV1 to TRBJ2-4; TRBD1, the D gene given by the table, was not confirmed from the DNA. TRBV1 is an annotated pseudogene. The CDR3 covers 16 residues.

This clone was found a few times. The junction departs from the called germline gene at one end, perhaps through a read error. The chain is built from TRBV27 and TRBJ1-1; D is ambiguous. The CDR3 is 13 residues long. The germline V gene has CDR1 MNHEY and CDR2 SMNVEV (reference sequence). DNA for the CDR3: TGTGCCAGCAGTATATCTCCGACATATGAAGCTTTCTTT. Translating gives CASSISPTYEAFF.

The chain couples TRBV7-2 to TRBJ2-2; D remains unclear. The CDR3 has 15 residues. The germline CDR1 and CDR2 sequences are SGHTA and FQGNSA. V gave up 5 bases and J gave up 6 bases, with 16 bases separating them. CDR3 DNA: TGTGCCAGCAGCGCTGTTTATGGCGGTCCCGGGGAGCTGTTTTTT. It translates to CASSAVYGGPGELFF.

In DNA, the CDR3 is TGTGCCAGCAGTTTCCACAATTCAGATACGCAGTATTTT. As protein: CASSFHNSDTQYF. J is TRBJ2-3 and V is TRBV28; D is unresolved. CDR3 length equals 13 residues. CDR1 is MDHEN and CDR2 is SYDVKM in the germline V gene. Between the trimmed V and J ends, which lost 3 bases and 4 bases, there was a span of 8 bases.

This clone appeared once. The V call is TRBV5-6, the J call TRBJ2-1, with TRBD2 matching over 7 bases. The germline CDR1 and CDR2 sequences are SGHDT and YYEEEE. There are 14 residues in the CDR3. V was clipped by 2 bases and J by 10 bases; unmatched bases: 9. The CDR3 loop is CASSFISGTIEQFF. The DNA of the CDR3 is TGTGCCAGCAGCTTTATTTCCGGGACTATCGAGCAGTTCTTC. The full variable domain, its missing parts supplied by reference TRBV5-6 and TRBJ2-1, is DAGVTQSPTHLIKTRGQQVTLRCSPKSGHDTVSWYQQALGQGPQFIFQYYEEEERQRGNFPDRFSGHQFPNYSSELNVNALLLGDSALYLCASSFISGTIEQFFGPGTRLTVL.

The V gene is TRBV10-3, the J gene TRBJ1-1, with D hard to call. Per germline, CDR1 ENHRY and CDR2 SYGVKD. V lost 0 bases to trimming and J lost 5 bases, with 19 bases between them. The CDR3 is 17 amino acids. Here the CDR3 reads CAISESAGRDLDTEAFF. DNA of the CDR3: TGTGCCATCAGTGAGTCCGCCGGGAGGGATTTGGATACTGAAGCTTTCTTT.

There are a few counts of this clone. The chain joins TRBV2 to TRBJ2-7, with 7 bases aligning to TRBD1. Germline CDR1 and CDR2: SNHLY and FYNNEI. The CDR3 loop spans 15 amino acids. With 1 base clipped from V and 0 bases from J, the junction kept 3 bases outside the gene matches. CDR3 DNA: TGTGCCAGCAGTGAAGAGGGGGACAGCTCCTACGAGCAGTACTTC. This sequence encodes CASSEEGDSSYEQYF.

CDR3 nucleotides: TGTGCCAGCAAGGATCGGACAGGGGCGTCCAATGAGCAGTTCTTC. It yields the protein CASKDRTGASNEQFF. The V and J genes are TRBV2 and TRBJ2-1; TRBD1 aligns across 9 bases. The ends lost 7 bases at V and 6 bases at J; junction bases unmatched: 10. Germline values: CDR1 SNHLY, CDR2 FYNNEI. CDR3 length: 15 amino acids.

This clone was found a few times. The chain links TRBV6-5 to TRBJ2-3, with TRBD2 matching 8 bases. V was pared by 2 bases and J by 4 bases, with 8 bases of the junction left unmatched. The CDR3 is 16 amino acids. Germline V gene sequence: CDR1 MNHEY, CDR2 SVGAGI. CDR3 in DNA: TGTGCCAGCAGTTACACCCCCCCGGGAGGGGCAGATACGCAGTATTTT. This sequence encodes CASSYTPPGGADTQYF.

This chain connects TRBV19 to TRBJ2-7; 7 bases line up with TRBD1. The CDR3 extends over 13 amino acids. Per germline, CDR1 LNHDA and CDR2 SQIVND (reference sequence). The junction had 6 bases not matched to a gene; V was cut back by 5 bases and J by 5 bases. The CDR3 protein is CASSDRVNDEQYF. The DNA of the CDR3 is TGTGCCAGTAGTGACAGGGTTAACGACGAGCAGTACTTC.

The rearrangement joins TRBV27 to TRBJ2-5; TRBD2 matches 10 bases. CDR3 size: 17 residues. Trimming cost V 5 bases and J 5 bases; bases outside gene matches: 14. Germline V CDR1 and CDR2: MNHEY, SMNVEV (reference sequence). CDR3 sequence: CASSPLIAGGWLETQYF. The CDR3 DNA reads TGTGCCAGCAGTCCTCTAATAGCGGGAGGTTGGTTGGAGACCCAGTACTTC.

The chain links TRBV7-2 to TRBJ2-2, with 7 bases fitting TRBD1. The CDR3 length is 15 residues. The germline gives CDR1 SGHTA, CDR2 FQGNSA. V was clipped by 6 bases and J by 5 bases; unmatched bases: 9. The CDR3 DNA sequence: TGTGCCAGCAGGAATAAGGGGGCTCGGACCGGGGAGCTGTTTTTT. It translates to CASRNKGARTGELFF.

The chain uses TRBV5-1 and TRBJ2-7, with 8 bases fitting TRBD1. CDR1 and CDR2 from the germline V gene are SGHRS and YFSETQ. The CDR3 spans 14 residues. The junction had 4 bases not matched to a gene; V was cut back by 3 bases and J by 2 bases. CDR3 bases: TGCGCCAGCAGCTCGACAGGGGATCCCTACGAGCAGTACTTC. Amino acid sequence: CASSSTGDPYEQYF. Variable domain in full (rest from reference TRBV5-1 and TRBJ2-7): KAGVTQTPRYLIKTRGQQVTLSCSPISGHRSVSWYQQTPGQGLQFLFEYFSETQRNKGNFPGRFSGRQFSNSRSEMNVSTLELGDSALYLCASSSTGDPYEQYFGPGTRLTVT.